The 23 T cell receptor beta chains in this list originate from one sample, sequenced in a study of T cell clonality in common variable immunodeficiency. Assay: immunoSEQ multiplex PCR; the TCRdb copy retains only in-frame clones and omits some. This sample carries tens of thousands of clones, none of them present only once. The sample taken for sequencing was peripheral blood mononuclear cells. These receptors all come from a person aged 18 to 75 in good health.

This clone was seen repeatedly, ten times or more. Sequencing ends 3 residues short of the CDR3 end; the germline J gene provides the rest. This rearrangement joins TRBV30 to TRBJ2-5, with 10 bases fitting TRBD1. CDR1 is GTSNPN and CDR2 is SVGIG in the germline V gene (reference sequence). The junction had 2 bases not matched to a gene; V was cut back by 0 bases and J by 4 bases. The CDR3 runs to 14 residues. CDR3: CAWSVGTGVETQYF. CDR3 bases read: TGTGCCTGGAGTGTAGGGACAGGGGTAGAGACC.

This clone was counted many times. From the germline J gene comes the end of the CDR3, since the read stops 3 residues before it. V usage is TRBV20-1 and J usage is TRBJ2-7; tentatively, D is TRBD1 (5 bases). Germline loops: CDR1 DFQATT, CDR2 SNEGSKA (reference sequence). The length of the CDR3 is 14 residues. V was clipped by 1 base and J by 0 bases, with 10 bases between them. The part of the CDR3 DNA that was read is TGCAGTGCTAGAGCCGACAGAGGCTCCTACGAG. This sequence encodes CSARADRGSYE. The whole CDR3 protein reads CSARADRGSYEQYF.

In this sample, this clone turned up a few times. The part of the CDR3 DNA that was read is TGTGCCAGCAGCTCCTCTAGCGGGAAGATCTACGAG. This codes for CASSSSSGKIYE. The CDR3 in full is CASSSSSGKIYEAFF. This chain links TRBV7-2 with TRBJ1-1; D is unclear. The read is 3 residues too short to cover the CDR3 end, so that end is filled in from the germline J gene. CDR3 length: 15 amino acids. Germline loops: CDR1 SGHTA, CDR2 FQGNSA.

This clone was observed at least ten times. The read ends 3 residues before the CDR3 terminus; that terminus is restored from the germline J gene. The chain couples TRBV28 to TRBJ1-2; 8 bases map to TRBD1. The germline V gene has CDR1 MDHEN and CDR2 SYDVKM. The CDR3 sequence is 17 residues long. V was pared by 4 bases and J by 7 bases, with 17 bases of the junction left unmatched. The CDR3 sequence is CASSSPSRGQALGGYTF. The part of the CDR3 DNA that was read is TGTGCCAGCAGTTCCCCCTCGCGGGGACAGGCATTAGGTGGC.

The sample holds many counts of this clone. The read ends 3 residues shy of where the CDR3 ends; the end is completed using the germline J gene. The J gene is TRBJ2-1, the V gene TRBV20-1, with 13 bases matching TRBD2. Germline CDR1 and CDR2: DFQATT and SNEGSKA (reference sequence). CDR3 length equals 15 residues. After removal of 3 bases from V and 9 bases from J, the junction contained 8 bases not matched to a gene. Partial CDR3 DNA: TGCAGTGCTAGGGGAGGGACTAGCGGGACGAGTGAG. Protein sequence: CSARGGTSGTSE. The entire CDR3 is CSARGGTSGTSEQFF.

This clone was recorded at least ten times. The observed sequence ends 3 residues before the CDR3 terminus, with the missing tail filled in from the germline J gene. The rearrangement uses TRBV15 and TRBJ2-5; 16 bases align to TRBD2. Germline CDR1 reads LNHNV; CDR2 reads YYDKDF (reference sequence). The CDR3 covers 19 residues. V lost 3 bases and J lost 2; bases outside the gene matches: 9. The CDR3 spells CATSSYGTSGRAPQETQYF. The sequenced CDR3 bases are TGTGCCACCAGCAGTTATGGGACTAGCGGGAGGGCTCCTCAAGAGACC.

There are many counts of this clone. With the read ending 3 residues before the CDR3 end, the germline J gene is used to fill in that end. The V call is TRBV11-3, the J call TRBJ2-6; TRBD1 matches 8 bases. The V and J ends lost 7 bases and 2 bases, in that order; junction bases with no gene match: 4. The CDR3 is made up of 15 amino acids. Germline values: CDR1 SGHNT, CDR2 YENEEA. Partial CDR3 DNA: TGTGCCAGCACCGGACAGGGAGCTGGGGCCAACGTC. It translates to CASTGQGAGANV. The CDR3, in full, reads CASTGQGAGANVLTF.

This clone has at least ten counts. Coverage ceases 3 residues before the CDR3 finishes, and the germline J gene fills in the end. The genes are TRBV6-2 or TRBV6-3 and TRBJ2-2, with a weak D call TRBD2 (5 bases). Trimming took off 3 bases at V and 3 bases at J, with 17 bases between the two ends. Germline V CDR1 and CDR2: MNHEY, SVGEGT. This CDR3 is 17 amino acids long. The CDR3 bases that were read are TGTGCCAGCAGTTATAAGCCCGAGACTACCTACACCGGGGAG. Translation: CASSYKPETTYTGE. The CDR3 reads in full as CASSYKPETTYTGELFF.

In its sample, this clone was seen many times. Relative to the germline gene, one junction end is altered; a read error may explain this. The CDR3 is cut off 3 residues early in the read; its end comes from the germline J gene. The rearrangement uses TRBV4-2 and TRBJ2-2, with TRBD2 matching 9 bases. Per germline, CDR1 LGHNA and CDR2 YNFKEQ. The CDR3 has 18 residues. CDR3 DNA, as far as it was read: TGCGCCAGCAGCCAAGATGGGCAGAGCGGGAGGTTGGGCGGGGAG. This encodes CASSQDGQSGRLGGE. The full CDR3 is CASSQDGQSGRLGGELFF.

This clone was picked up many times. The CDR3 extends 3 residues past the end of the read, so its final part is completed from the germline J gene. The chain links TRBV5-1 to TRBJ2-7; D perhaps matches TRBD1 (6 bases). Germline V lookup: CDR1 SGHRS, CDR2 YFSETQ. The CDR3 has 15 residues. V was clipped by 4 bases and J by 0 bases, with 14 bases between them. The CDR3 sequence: CASSIPDRSSYEQYF. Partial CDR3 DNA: TGCGCCAGCAGCATACCCGACAGGAGCTCCTACGAG.

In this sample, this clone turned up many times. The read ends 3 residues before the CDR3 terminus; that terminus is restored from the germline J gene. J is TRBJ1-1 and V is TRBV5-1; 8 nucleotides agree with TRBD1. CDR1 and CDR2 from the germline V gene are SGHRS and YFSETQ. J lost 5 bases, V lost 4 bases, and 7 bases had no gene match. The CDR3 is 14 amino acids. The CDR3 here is CASSTGQGGTEAFF. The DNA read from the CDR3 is TGCGCCAGCAGCACCGGACAGGGAGGAACTGAA. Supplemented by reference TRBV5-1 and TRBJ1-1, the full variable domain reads KAGVTQTPRYLIKTRGQQVTLSCSPISGHRSVSWYQQTPGQGLQFLFEYFSETQRNKGNFPGRFSGRQFSNSRSEMNVSTLELGDSALYLCASSTGQGGTEAFFGQGTRLTVV.

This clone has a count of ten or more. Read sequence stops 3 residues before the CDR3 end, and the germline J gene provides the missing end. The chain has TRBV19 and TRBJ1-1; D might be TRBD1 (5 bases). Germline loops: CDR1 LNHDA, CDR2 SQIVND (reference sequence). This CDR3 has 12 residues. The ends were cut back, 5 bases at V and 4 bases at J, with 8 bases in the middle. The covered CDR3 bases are TGTGCCAGTAGTCAGGGCGGCACTGAA. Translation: CASSQGGTE. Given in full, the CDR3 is CASSQGGTEAFF.

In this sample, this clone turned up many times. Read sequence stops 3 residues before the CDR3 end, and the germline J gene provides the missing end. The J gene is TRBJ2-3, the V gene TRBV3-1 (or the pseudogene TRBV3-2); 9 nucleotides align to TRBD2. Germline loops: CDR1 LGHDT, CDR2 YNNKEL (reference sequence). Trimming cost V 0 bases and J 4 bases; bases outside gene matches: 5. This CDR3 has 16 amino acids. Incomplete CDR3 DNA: TGTGCCAGCAGCCAAGATCAGGGACTAGCCTCAGATACG. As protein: CASSQDQGLASDT. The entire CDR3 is CASSQDQGLASDTQYF.

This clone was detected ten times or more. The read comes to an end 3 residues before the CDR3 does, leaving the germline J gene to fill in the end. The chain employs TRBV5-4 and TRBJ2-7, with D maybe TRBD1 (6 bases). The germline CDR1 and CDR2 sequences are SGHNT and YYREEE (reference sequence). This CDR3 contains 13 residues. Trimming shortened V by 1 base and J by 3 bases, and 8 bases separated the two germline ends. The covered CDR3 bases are TGTGCCAGCAGCTTGACAGGGAGCTACGAG. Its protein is CASSLTGSYE. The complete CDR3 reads CASSLTGSYEQYF.

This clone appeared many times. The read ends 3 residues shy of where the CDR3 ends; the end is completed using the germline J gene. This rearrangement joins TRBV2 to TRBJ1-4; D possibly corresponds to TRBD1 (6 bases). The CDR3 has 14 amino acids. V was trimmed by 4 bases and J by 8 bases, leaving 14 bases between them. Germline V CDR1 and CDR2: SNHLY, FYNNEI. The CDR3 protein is CASSVDRLKEKLFF. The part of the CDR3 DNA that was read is TGTGCCAGCAGTGTCGACAGGCTAAAGGAAAAA.

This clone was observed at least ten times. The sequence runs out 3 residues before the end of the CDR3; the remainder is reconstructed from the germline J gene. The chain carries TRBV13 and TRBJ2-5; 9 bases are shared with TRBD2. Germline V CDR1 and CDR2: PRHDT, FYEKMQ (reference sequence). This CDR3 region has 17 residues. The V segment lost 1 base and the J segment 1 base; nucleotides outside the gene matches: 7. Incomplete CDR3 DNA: TGTGCCAGCAGCTTAGCCCGTAGCGGGAGCGGCCAAGAGACC. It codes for CASSLARSGSGQET. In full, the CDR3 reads CASSLARSGSGQETQYF.

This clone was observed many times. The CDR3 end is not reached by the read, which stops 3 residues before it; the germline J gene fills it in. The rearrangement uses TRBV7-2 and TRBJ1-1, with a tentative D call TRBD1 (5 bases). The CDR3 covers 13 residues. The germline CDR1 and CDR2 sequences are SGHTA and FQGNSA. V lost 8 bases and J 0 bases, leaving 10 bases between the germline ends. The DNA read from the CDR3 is TGTGCCAGCCTTTCCAGGGTGAACACTGAA. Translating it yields CASLSRVNTE. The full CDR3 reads CASLSRVNTEAFF.

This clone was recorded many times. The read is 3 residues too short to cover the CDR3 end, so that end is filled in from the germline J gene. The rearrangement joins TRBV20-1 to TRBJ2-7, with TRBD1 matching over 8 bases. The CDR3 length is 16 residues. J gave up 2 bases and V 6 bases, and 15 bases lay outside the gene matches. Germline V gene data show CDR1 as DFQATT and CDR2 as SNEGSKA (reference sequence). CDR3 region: CSARDTLGTGTYEQYF. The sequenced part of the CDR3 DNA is TGCAGTGCACGAGATACTCTCGGGACAGGCACCTACGAG.

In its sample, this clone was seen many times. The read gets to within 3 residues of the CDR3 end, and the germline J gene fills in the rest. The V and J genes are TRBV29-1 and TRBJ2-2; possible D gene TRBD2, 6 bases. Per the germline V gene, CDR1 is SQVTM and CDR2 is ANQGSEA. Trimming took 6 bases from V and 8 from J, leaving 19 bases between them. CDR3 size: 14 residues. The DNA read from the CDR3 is TGCAGCGTCGGACCTCGGGGACTGGCTGGGGAG. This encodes CSVGPRGLAGE. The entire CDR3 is CSVGPRGLAGELFF.

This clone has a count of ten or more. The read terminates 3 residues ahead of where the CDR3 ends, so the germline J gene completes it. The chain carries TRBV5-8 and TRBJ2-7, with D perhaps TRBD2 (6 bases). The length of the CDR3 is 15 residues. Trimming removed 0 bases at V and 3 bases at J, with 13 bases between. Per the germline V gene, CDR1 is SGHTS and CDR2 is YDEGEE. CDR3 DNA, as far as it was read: TGTGCCAGCAGCTTGGTTGGAGGGGCCGTCTACGAG. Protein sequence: CASSLVGGAVYE. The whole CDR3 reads CASSLVGGAVYEQYF.

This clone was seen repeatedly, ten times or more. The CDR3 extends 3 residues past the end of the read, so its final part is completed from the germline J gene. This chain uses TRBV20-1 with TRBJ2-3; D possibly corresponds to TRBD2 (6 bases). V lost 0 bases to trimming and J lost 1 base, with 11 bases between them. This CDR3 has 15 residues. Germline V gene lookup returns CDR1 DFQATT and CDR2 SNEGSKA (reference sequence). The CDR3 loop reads CSARDWKRGTDTQYF. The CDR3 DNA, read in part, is TGCAGTGCTAGAGATTGGAAGCGGGGCACAGATACG.

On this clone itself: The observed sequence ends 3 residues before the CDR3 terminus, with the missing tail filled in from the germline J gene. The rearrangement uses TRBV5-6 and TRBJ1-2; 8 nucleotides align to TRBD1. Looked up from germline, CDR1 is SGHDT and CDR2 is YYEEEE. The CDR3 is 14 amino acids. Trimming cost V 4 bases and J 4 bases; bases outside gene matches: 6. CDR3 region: CASSLDRASYGYTF. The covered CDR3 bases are TGTGCCAGCAGCCTGGACAGGGCATCCTATGGC.

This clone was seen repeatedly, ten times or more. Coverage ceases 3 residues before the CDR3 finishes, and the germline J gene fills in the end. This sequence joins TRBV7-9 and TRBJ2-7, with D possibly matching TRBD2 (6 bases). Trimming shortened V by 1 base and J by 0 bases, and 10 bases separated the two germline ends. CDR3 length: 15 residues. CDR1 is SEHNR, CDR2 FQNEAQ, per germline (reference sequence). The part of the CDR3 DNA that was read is TGTGCCAGCAGCTTAGGGGGACTGGACTCCTACGAG. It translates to CASSLGGLDSYE. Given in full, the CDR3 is CASSLGGLDSYEQYF.